One sample yielded the 19 T cell receptor beta chains listed below, sequenced in a study of T cells in Graves' hyperthyroidism and ophthalmopathy. The CDR3 regions of TCR beta were amplified from RNA transcripts. HTBI primers drove first-round RT-PCR of the TCR CDR3. From the multiplex PCR reads, TCRdb called clonotypes with MiXCR, one entry per CDR3 protein. The table shows about 640,000 distinct CDR3 sequences, with roughly 20% occurring only once. Sequenced input: blood. The receptors here all came from a man in his thirties or forties with Graves' ophthalmopathy.

This clonotype was counted many times. V and J are TRBV3-1 and TRBJ2-7, with D hard to call. The CDR3 runs to 14 residues. Germline assignment: CDR1 LGHDT and CDR2 YNNKEL (reference sequence). V was clipped by 4 bases and J by 0 bases, with 10 bases between them. In DNA, the CDR3 is TGTGCCAGCAGCCCTCATCGACGCTCCTACGAGCAGTACTTC. Residues: CASSPHRRSYEQYF.

This clonotype has ten or more counts. This chain joins TRBV11-3 and TRBJ1-1, with TRBD1 matching over 7 bases. V lost 6 bases and J lost 7; bases outside the gene matches: 8. The CDR3 is 13 amino acids. Germline values: CDR1 SGHNT, CDR2 YENEEA. The CDR3 region has the DNA TGTGCCAGCAGTCTAGGGGGCACCGGTGAAGCTTTCTTT. Protein product: CASSLGGTGEAFF.

The gene calls are TRBV10-3 and TRBJ1-1; 7 bases align to TRBD1. The V and J ends lost 2 bases and 5 bases, in that order; junction bases with no gene match: 14. The V gene's germline CDR1 is ENHRY and CDR2 SYGVKD. The CDR3 length is 17 residues. Here the CDR3 DNA reads TGTGCCATCAGTGAGCCCCCGGGATCCAGGGGGAGGACTGAAGCTTTCTTT. Residues: CAISEPPGSRGRTEAFF.

The chain recombines TRBV29-1 with TRBJ2-3; D is undetermined. CDR3 size: 13 residues. Trimming shortened V by 4 bases and J by 2 bases, and 10 bases separated the two germline ends. In germline, CDR1 is SQVTM, CDR2 ANQGSEA. The CDR3 reads CSVVSFFTDTQYF. The CDR3 bases are TGCAGCGTTGTCTCGTTTTTCACAGATACGCAGTATTTT.

CDR3 coding DNA: TGTGCCAGCAGCGTAAGTGGACAGGGGGGTATCTACGAGCAGTACTTC. Translated, it gives CASSVSGQGGIYEQYF. V is TRBV9 and J is TRBJ2-7; 10 bases are shared with TRBD1. CDR3 length: 16 residues. Germline assignment: CDR1 SGDLS and CDR2 YYNGEE. J was trimmed by 3 bases and V by 1 base; bases with no gene match: 7. Variable domain in full (rest from reference TRBV9 and TRBJ2-7): DSGVTQTPKHLITATGQRVTLRCSPRSGDLSVYWYQQSLDQGLQFLIQYYNGEERAKGNILERFSAQQFPDLHSELNLSSLELGDSALYFCASSVSGQGGIYEQYFGPGTRLTVT.

This chain joins TRBV27 and TRBJ2-1, with TRBD1 as a possible D gene (6 bases). Germline CDR1 reads MNHEY; CDR2 reads SMNVEV (reference sequence). This CDR3 contains 18 residues. V lost 5 bases and J lost 0, with 20 bases in between. The CDR3 coding sequence is TGTGCCAGCAGTCCTGACAGGCCTAAAATAAGCTCCTACAATGAGCAGTTCTTC. Protein product: CASSPDRPKISSYNEQFF.

This clonotype was seen a handful of times. The rearrangement joins TRBV20-1 to TRBJ2-7; 7 bases agree with TRBD2. This CDR3 has 15 residues. Germline V gene data show CDR1 as DFQATT and CDR2 as SNEGSKA (reference sequence). Unmatched junction bases numbered 6, after V lost 0 bases and J lost 1 base. CDR3 loop: CSARDVASGSYEQYF. CDR3 nucleotides: TGCAGTGCTAGAGATGTGGCTAGCGGTTCCTACGAGCAGTACTTC.

This clonotype appeared a few times. V is TRBV3-1 and J is TRBJ2-7; D may be TRBD2 (5 bases). Germline V lookup: CDR1 LGHDT, CDR2 YNNKEL (reference sequence). CDR3 length: 15 amino acids. V lost 4 bases and J 0 bases, leaving 13 bases between the germline ends. The CDR3 here is CASSLSSESSYEQYF. Written as DNA, the CDR3 is TGTGCCAGCAGCCTTAGTAGCGAGAGCTCCTACGAGCAGTACTTC.

The rearrangement links TRBV19 to TRBJ2-3; 8 bases line up with TRBD2. V was pared by 3 bases and J by 2 bases, with 10 bases of the junction left unmatched. CDR1 is LNHDA, CDR2 SQIVND, per germline (reference sequence). The CDR3 extends over 17 amino acids. The CDR3 DNA follows: TGTGCCAGTAGTATCAGGCGGGGGGCCTTTTACACAGATACGCAGTATTTT. It yields the protein CASSIRRGAFYTDTQYF.

Note on this clonotype: This may stem from a read error, because a much larger clone lies one nucleotide away. Because it lacks the conserved phenylalanine or tryptophan at the end, this CDR3 is likely a read error. The genes are TRBV28 and TRBJ1-1; D might be TRBD1 (5 bases). The germline V gene has CDR1 MDHEN and CDR2 SYDVKM. V lost 2 bases and J lost 0, with 16 bases in between. The CDR3 is made up of 17 amino acids. The CDR3 sequence: CASSLRFLGVVNTEAFL. Written as DNA, the CDR3 is TGTGCCAGCAGTTTACGGTTTCTGGGGGTAGTGAACACTGAAGCTTTCCTT.

This clonotype was recorded many times. The V call is TRBV5-6, the J call TRBJ2-5; D might be TRBD1 or TRBD2, each matching 5 bases. Between the trimmed V and J ends, which lost 2 bases and 5 bases, there was a span of 13 bases. The V gene's germline CDR1 is SGHDT and CDR2 YYEEEE. The CDR3 covers 14 residues. The CDR3 loop is CASSLVEGSETQYF. DNA of the CDR3: TGTGCCAGCAGCTTAGTAGAGGGGAGCGAGACCCAGTACTTC.

Details on this clonotype: This could be a read error, since a much larger clone is one nucleotide away. The chain uses TRBV28 and TRBJ1-2; D is undetermined. Trimming took off 6 bases at V and 4 bases at J, with 9 bases between the two ends. The CDR3 extends over 12 amino acids. The V gene's germline CDR1 is MDHEN and CDR2 SYDVKM. The CDR3 is CASRSLSYGYTF. DNA for the CDR3: TGTGCCAGCAGGAGTTTATCCTATGGCTACACCTTC.

Turning to this clonotype: One end of the junction varies from germline; a read error may be responsible. This chain uses TRBV27 with TRBJ2-1; D might be TRBD2 (7 bases). CDR1 is MNHEY and CDR2 is SMNVEV in the germline V gene (reference sequence). The CDR3 is made up of 14 amino acids. The CDR3 DNA sequence: TGTGCCAGCAACATGCGGGGGCCATACAATGAGCAGCTCTTC. Translating gives CASNMRGPYNEQLF.

V and J are TRBV4-1 and TRBJ1-3, with D unresolved. The germline V gene has CDR1 MGHRA and CDR2 YSYEKL. V was cut by 0 bases and J by 3 bases, with 12 bases left in between. This CDR3 comprises 16 residues. This CDR3 is CASSQESQSIGNTIYF. The CDR3 DNA is TGCGCCAGCAGCCAAGAAAGTCAGTCTATTGGAAACACCATATATTTT.

This clonotype has just a few counts. The rearrangement joins TRBV30 to TRBJ2-1; D perhaps matches TRBD2 (6 bases). Germline V gene data show CDR1 as GTSNPN and CDR2 as SVGIG (reference sequence). This CDR3 is built from 14 residues. V gave up 3 bases and J gave up 4 bases, with 13 bases separating them. The CDR3 sequence is CAWSLLSGYNEQFF. CDR3 bases: TGTGCCTGGAGCCTACTAAGCGGGTACAATGAGCAGTTCTTC.

This clonotype was counted a few times. This chain connects TRBV27 to TRBJ1-3, with D uncertain. Germline V gives CDR1 MNHEY, CDR2 SMNVEV (reference sequence). There are 17 residues in the CDR3. Trimming removed 4 bases at V and 0 bases at J, with 16 bases between. The CDR3 is CASSSLGIANSGNTIYF. In DNA, the CDR3 is TGTGCCAGCAGTTCCCTGGGGATAGCTAACTCTGGAAACACCATATATTTT.

The chain links TRBV6-5 to TRBJ2-7, with D perhaps matching TRBD2 (6 bases). Germline loops: CDR1 MNHEY, CDR2 SVGAGI. This CDR3 spans 16 amino acids. Trimming left V 0 bases short and J 0 bases short, with 12 bases between. The CDR3 loop is CASSYSQTRSSYEQYF. Written as DNA, the CDR3 is TGTGCCAGCAGTTACTCGCAGACTAGAAGCTCCTACGAGCAGTACTTC.

The J gene is TRBJ2-2, the V gene TRBV10-3; a weak D match, TRBD1 (5 bases). CDR3 length equals 16 residues. Germline V gene data show CDR1 as ENHRY and CDR2 as SYGVKD. The V end was cut by 3 bases, the J end by 0 bases, with 11 bases between. CDR3 loop: CAISDLSGTNTGELFF. CDR3 nucleotides: TGTGCCATCAGTGATCTTTCAGGGACGAACACCGGGGAGCTGTTTTTT.

This chain joins TRBV28 and TRBJ2-5; 9 bases are shared with TRBD2. The CDR3 sequence is 15 residues long. Looked up from germline, CDR1 is MDHEN and CDR2 is SYDVKM. V lost 7 bases to trimming and J lost 0 bases; unmatched junction nucleotides: 6. CDR3 DNA sequence: TGTGCCAGCACCTGTAGCGGGGGCTACCAAGAGACCCAGTACTTC. Amino acids: CASTCSGGYQETQYF.